This T cell receptor (beta chain) was documented in a study of blood T cell repertoires in COVID-19. Original analysis: Amplification of reference gene primers provided the estimated nucleated cell counts. The protocol was immunoSEQ multiplex PCR, while the TCRdb copy is restricted to in-frame clones and leaves out a portion. That table is the source of V, J and clone size, and D and trimming were worked out from the DNA. This repertoire shows about 130,000 clones, around 82% found once; its top ten account for approximately 17%. Trimming shortened V by 4 bases and J by 3 bases, and 9 bases separated the two germline ends. The CDR3 is 13 residues long. Germline-derived CDR1 and CDR2 are MNHNY and SVGAGI (reference sequence). Patients of the Seattle cohort, enrolled during active infection, were followed longitudinally.

The chain links TRBV6-6 to TRBJ1-1; D gene ambiguous. This sequence was found in a man aged 25-45 years with COVID-19, enrolled during active disease. The specimen sequenced was peripheral blood. The CDR3 spells CASSLSSDTEAFF. Here the CDR3 DNA reads TGTGCCAGCAGTTTAAGCTCCGACACTGAAGCTTTCTTT.